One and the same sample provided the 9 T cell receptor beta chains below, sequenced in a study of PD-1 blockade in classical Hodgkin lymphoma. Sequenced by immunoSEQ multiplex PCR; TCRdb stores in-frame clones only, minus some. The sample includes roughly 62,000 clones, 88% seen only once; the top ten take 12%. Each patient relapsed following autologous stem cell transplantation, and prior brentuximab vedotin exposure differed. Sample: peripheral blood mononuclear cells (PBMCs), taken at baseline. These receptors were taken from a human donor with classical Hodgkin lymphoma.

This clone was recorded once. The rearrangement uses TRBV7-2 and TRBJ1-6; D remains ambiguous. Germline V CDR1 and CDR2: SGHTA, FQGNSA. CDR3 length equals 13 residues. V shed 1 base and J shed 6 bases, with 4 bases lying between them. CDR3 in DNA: TGTGCCAGCAGCTTAGTCGCTAATTCACCCCTCCACTTT. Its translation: CASSLVANSPLHF.

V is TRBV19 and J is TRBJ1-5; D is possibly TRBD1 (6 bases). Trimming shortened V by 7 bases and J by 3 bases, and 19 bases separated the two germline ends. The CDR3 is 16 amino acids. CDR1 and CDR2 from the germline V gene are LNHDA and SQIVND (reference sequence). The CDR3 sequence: CASKGVTGRFNQPQHF. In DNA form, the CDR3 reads TGTGCCAGTAAAGGGGTAACAGGGCGCTTCAATCAGCCCCAGCATTTT.

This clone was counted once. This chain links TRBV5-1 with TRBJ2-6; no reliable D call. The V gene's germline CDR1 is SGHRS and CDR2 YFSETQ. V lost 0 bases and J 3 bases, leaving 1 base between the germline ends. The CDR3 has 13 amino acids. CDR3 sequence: CASSLVGANVLTF. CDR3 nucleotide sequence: TGCGCCAGCAGCTTGGTTGGGGCCAACGTCCTGACTTTC.

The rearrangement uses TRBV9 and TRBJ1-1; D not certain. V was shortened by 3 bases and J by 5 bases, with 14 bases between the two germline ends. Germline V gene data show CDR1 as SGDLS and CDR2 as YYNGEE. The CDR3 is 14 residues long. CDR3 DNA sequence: TGTGCCAGCAGCGGCGTGAGGTCAAGGACTGAAGCTTTCTTT. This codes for CASSGVRSRTEAFF. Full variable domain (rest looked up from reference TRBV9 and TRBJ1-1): DSGVTQTPKHLITATGQRVTLRCSPRSGDLSVYWYQQSLDQGLQFLIQYYNGEERAKGNILERFSAQQFPDLHSELNLSSLELGDSALYFCASSGVRSRTEAFFGQGTRLTVV.

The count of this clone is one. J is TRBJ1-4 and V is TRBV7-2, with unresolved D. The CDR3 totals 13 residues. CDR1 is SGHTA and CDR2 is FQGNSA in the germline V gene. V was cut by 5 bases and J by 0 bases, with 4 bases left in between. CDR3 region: CASSDATNEKLFF. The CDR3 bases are TGTGCCAGCAGCGACGCAACTAATGAAAAACTGTTTTTT. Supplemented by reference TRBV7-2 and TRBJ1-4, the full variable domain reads GAGVSQSPSNKVTEKGKDVELRCDPISGHTALYWYRQSLGQGLEFLIYFQGNSAPDKSGLPSDRFSAERTGGSVSTLTIQRTQQEDSAVYLCASSDATNEKLFFGSGTQLSVL.

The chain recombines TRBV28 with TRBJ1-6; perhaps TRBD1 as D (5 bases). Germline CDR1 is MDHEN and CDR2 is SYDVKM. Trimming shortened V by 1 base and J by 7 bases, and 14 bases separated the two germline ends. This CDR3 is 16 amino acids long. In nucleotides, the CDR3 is TGTGCCAGCAGTTTATTCCCAAGGGACGGCAATTCACCCCTCCACTTT. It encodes CASSLFPRDGNSPLHF. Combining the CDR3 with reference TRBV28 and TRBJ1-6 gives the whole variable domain DVKVTQSSRYLVKRTGEKVFLECVQDMDHENMFWYRQDPGLGLRLIYFSYDVKMKEKGDIPEGYSVSREKKERFSLILESASTNQTSMYLCASSLFPRDGNSPLHFGNGTRLTVT.

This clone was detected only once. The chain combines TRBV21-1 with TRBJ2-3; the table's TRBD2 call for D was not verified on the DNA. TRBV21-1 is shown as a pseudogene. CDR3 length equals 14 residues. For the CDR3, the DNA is TGTGCCAGGGGACTAGCGGGGAGCACAGATACGCAGTATTTT. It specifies CARGLAGSTDTQYF.

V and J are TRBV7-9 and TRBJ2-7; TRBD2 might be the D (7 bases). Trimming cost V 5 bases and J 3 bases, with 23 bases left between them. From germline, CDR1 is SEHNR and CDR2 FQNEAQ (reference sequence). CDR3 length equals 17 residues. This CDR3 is CASSRLGGDFPYYEQYF. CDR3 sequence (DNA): TGTGCCAGCAGCCGCCTAGGGGGGGACTTCCCCTACTACGAGCAGTACTTC.

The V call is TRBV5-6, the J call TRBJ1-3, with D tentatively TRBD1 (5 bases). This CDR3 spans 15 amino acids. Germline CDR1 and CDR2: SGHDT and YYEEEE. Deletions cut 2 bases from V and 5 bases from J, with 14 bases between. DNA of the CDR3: TGTGCCAGCAGCTTTCTTTTGCAGGGTCGAAACACCATATATTTT. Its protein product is CASSFLLQGRNTIYF. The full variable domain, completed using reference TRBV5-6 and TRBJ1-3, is DAGVTQSPTHLIKTRGQQVTLRCSPKSGHDTVSWYQQALGQGPQFIFQYYEEEERQRGNFPDRFSGHQFPNYSSELNVNALLLGDSALYLCASSFLLQGRNTIYFGEGSWLTVV.